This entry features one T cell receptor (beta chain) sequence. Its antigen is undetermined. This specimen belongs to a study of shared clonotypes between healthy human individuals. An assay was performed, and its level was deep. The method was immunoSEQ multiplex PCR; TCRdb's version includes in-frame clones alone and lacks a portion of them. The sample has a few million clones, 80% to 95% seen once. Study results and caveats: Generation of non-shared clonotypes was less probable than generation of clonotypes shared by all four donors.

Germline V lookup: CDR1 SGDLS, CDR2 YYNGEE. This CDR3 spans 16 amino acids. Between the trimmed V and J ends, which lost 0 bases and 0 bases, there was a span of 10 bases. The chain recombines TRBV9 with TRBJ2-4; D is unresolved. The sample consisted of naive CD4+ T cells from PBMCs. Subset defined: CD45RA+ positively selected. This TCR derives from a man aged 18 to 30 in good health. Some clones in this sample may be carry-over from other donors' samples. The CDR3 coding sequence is TGTGCCAGCAGCGTAGCCTCTCAGGCAGCCAAAAACATTCAGTACTTC. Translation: CASSVASQAAKNIQYF.